Reported below is one TCR beta chain. The antigen is unknown. The junction shows a germline mismatch at one end, possibly a read error. Treatment here: approximately 10-day PBMC culture with coronavirus spike peptide pools or control peptides (ViraFEST assay). The V gene's germline CDR1 is MNHEY and CDR2 SVGAGI. The CDR3 length is 15 residues. The sample comes from a study of vaccination and CD4 T cells after COVID-19. Once obtained from cultured CD4+ T cells, the DNA was sequenced using the Oncomine TCR Beta short-read assay. It was from cultured CD4+ T cells that genomic DNA was extracted. TCRdb re-analysed the PCR reads in MiXCR, keeping a single row per CDR3 protein. Seen here are tens of thousands of distinct CDR3 sequences, approximately 32% observed once, and the top ten hold about an eighth. Whole-study findings and limits: Convalescent patients displayed a median about 86% of reactive clones emerging only post-vaccination.

The sample taken for sequencing was cultured CD4+ T cells from blood. The rearrangement uses TRBV6-5 and TRBJ1-1; tentatively, D is TRBD1 (6 bases). This TCR came from a human donor with COVID-19. The CDR3 here is CAGSSDRTANTEAFF. The DNA of the CDR3 is TGTGCCGGCAGTTCCGACCGGACAGCTAACACTGAAGCTTTCTTT.